Described below is a single T cell receptor beta chain sequence and its context. As yet, its antigen is unknown. Libraries of TRB cDNA were made by 5' RACE and carried UMIs. TCRdb reprocessed the 5' RACE reads, with one entry per CDR3 protein and no DNA. In total, the table holds about 140,000 distinct CDR3 sequences. The record originates from a study of CXCR3-negative and CXCR3-positive naive CD8 T cells. CDR3 length: 12 amino acids. General study points: Memory CD8+ cells showed much lower diversity, while both naive subsets displayed comparably high diversity. TRBV-TRBJ usage was similar across naive CXCR3 subsets but distinct in memory cells. In CXCR3-positive naive cells, the TRB CDR3s were more hydrophobic than in CXCR3-negative naive cells.

V is TRBV12-3 or TRBV12-4 and J is TRBJ2-2; TCRdb reports TRBD1, a call that lacks DNA to check it against. The origin of this receptor is a human donor in good health. Some clones in this sample may be carry-over from other donors' samples. Sequenced: naive CXCR3+ CD8+ T cells from blood. As for subset: CD45RO-CCR7+CD27+CD95- naive CD8+ T cells expressing CXCR3 (TNR3+). The CDR3: CATPGDGGELFF.